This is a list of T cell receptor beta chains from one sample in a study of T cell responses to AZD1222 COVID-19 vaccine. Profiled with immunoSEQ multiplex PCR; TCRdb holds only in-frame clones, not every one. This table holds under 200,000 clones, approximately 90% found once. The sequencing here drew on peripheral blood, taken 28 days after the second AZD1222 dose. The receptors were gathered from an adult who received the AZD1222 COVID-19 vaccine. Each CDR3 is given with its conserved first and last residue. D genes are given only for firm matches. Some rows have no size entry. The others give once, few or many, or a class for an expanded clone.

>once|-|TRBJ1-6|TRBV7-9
TGTGCCAGCAGCTTAGGGGGGACCCAACCACGCTCACCCCTCCACTTT
CASSLGGTQPRSPLHF
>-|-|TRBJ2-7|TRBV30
TGTGCCTGGAGTCACTCGGGACGGATATCCTACGAGCAGTACTTC
CAWSHSGRISYEQYF
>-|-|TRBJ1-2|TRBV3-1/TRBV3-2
TGTGCCAGCAGCCAAGAGGGGTTGCCCTATGGCTACACCTTC
CASSQEGLPYGYTF
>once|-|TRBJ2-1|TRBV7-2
TGTGCCAGCAGCTTAGCACAGGAGCAGTTCTTC
CASSLAQEQFF
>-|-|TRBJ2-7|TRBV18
TGTGCCAGCTCACGCGGGGACATCTCCTACGAGCAGTACTTC
CASSRGDISYEQYF
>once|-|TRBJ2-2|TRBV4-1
TGCGCCAGCAGCCGGGAGCCCGTCGGGGGGCCGAACACCGGGGAGCTGTTTTTT
CASSREPVGGPNTGELFF
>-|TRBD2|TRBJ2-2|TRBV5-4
TGTGCCAGCACACACCCTAGCGGGAGCCCCGGGGAGCTGTTTTTT
CASTHPSGSPGELFF
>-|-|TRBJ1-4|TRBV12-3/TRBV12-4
TGTGCCATCTCTCCCGGGGGGGGCGAAAAACTGTTTTTT
CAISPGGGEKLFF
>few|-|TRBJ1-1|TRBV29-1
TGCAGCGTTTACCGGACGGTGAACACTGAAGCTTTCTTT
CSVYRTVNTEAFF
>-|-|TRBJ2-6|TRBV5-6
TGTGCCAGCAGCTCGAAGGGGGCTGGGGCCAACGTCCTGACTTTC
CASSSKGAGANVLTF
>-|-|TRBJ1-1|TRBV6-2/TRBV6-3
TGTGCCAGCAGTTACAGGGCCCCCCTTAACACTGAAGCTTTCTTT
CASSYRAPLNTEAFF
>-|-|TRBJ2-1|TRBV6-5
TGTGCCAGCCCGTCGCGGGGCTCCTACAATGAGCAGTTCTTC
CASPSRGSYNEQFF
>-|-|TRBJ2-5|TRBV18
TGTGCCAGCTCACCACGGAGGGCGGGCGGTCGGGAGACCCAGTACTTC
CASSPRRAGGRETQYF
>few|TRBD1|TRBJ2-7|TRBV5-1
TGCGCCAGCAGCTGGGGACAGGGCTACGAGCAGTACTTC
CASSWGQGYEQYF
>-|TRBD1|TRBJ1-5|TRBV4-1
TGCGCCAGCAGCCAAGACTGGACAGGGGGCCTTAAGCCCCAGCATTTT
CASSQDWTGGLKPQHF
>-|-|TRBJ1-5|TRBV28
TGTGCCAGCAGTTCCCCCCCCGGAGGGTCCAGGAAGCCCCAGCATTTT
CASSSPPGGSRKPQHF
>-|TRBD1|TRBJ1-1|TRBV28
TGTGCCAGCAGCACAGGGCGCAGGGGGACTGAAGCTTTCTTT
CASSTGRRGTEAFF
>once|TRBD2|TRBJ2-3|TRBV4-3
TGCGCCAGCAGCCAAGATTTCAAACTAGCGGCCCCCACAGATACGCAGTATTTT
CASSQDFKLAAPTDTQYF
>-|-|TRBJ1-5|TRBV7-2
TGTGCCAGCACACAGGGTCCCTGGAGCAATCAGCCCCAGCATTTT
CASTQGPWSNQPQHF
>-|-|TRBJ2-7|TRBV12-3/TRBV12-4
TGTGCCAGCAGTTTTGACAGACCCTACGAGCAGTACTTC
CASSFDRPYEQYF
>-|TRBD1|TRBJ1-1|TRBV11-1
TGTGCCAGTTCCGGGACAGGGACGACTGAAGCTTTCTTT
CASSGTGTTEAFF
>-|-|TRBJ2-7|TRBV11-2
TGTGCCAGCAGCTTCGGCGGAAGAGAAGAGCAGTACTTC
CASSFGGREEQYF
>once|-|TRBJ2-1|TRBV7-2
TGTGCCAGCAGCCGTACTCCGGGTCCCTACAATGAGCAGTTCTTC
CASSRTPGPYNEQFF
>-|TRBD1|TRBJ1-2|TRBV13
TGTGCCAGCAGCTTAGGAGGGGGTCCGACAGGGGGACTTAACTATGGCTACACCTTC
CASSLGGGPTGGLNYGYTF
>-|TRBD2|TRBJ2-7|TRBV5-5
TGTGCCAGCAGGCCCGGGGGGGTGGCGTCCTACGAGCAGTACTTC
CASRPGGVASYEQYF
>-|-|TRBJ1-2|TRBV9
TGTGCCAGCAGCGTAGGGAATTTGAGAGACTTTTACTATGGCTACACCTTC
CASSVGNLRDFYYGYTF
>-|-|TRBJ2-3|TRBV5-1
TGCGCCAGCAGCTTGGGAGGATCCACAGATACGCAGTATTTT
CASSLGGSTDTQYF
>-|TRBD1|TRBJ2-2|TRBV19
TGTGCCAGTAGTATAGATCTTGAGGGGGCGAGCACCGGGGAGCTGTTTTTT
CASSIDLEGASTGELFF
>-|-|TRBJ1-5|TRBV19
TGTGCCAGTAGTATAGATTCTGGCAGGCCCTACAAGGGCAATCAGCCCCAGCATTTT
CASSIDSGRPYKGNQPQHF
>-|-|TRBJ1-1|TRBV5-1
TGCGCCAGCAGGCCCGGGGGCAGGAACACTGAAGCTTTCTTT
CASRPGGRNTEAFF
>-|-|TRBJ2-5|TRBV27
TGTGCCAGCGTCGGGCCTGGGGTCGGGACCCAGTACTTC
CASVGPGVGTQYF
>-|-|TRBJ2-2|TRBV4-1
TGCGCCAGCAGCCTCAGGGGAGGGGGGGCGTTAGGGGAGCTGTTTTTT
CASSLRGGGALGELFF
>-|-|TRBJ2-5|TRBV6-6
TGTGCCAGCAGGGCTACGGACTTACAAGAGACCCAGTACTTC
CASRATDLQETQYF
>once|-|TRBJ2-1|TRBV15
TGTGCCACCAGCGAGGGAGGAGCCCAGTTTACTGAGCAGTTCTTC
CATSEGGAQFTEQFF
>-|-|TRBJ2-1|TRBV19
TGTGCCAGTAGCCCCGAGGGTCTCACGGGGGCTAGCTCCTACAATGAGCAGTTCTTC
CASSPEGLTGASSYNEQFF
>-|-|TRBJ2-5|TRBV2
TGTGCCAGCAGTGAAAGGGGGACTGGGGGGGAGACCCAGTACTTC
CASSERGTGGETQYF
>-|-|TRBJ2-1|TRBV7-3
TGTGCCAGCAGCCCGGTGGGGGGACATTACAATGAGCAGTTCTTC
CASSPVGGHYNEQFF
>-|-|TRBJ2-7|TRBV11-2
TGTGCCAGCAGCTTAGATGACAGGCAATACTACGAGCAGTACTTC
CASSLDDRQYYEQYF
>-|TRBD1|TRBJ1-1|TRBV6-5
TGTGCCAGCAGGCGACAGGGGAAAGCTTTCTTT
CASRRQGKAFF
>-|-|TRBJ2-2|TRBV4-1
TGCGCCAGCAGCCAAGGGGCCCTACCCCCCGGGGAGCTGTTTTTT
CASSQGALPPGELFF
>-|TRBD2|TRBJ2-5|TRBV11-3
TGTGCCAGCAGCTTATCATCCGGGGGGGGAGAGACCCAGTACTTC
CASSLSSGGGETQYF
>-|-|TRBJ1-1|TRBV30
TGTGCCTGGAGGGTCGAATACACTGAAGCTTTCTTT
CAWRVEYTEAFF
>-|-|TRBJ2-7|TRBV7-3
TGTGCCAGCAGCTTAACTAGCGGTAGCTCCTACGAGCAGTACTTC
CASSLTSGSSYEQYF